Following are 14 T cell receptor beta chains from one sample sequenced in a study of T cell clonotyping in hematopoietic cell transplantation. TCRdb's copy holds only in-frame clones and misses some; the assay was immunoSEQ multiplex PCR. The sample records about 15,000 clones, about 60% being singletons. Sequences were obtained from PBMCs. Every receptor here comes from a human donor who either received an allogeneic hematopoietic cell transplant for a myeloid malignancy or was a related donor (not recorded which). Some clones in this sample may be carry-over from other donors' samples.

This clone was detected a few times. The chain couples TRBV28 to TRBJ2-1, with D perhaps matching TRBD2 (6 bases). Trimming shortened V by 1 base and J by 4 bases, and 11 bases separated the two germline ends. This CDR3 has 15 amino acids. Germline CDR1 reads MDHEN; CDR2 reads SYDVKM. The CDR3 nucleotides read TGTGCCAGCAGTTTATACGGGGCGGGGTACAATGAGCAGTTCTTC. This sequence encodes CASSLYGAGYNEQFF.

This clone has more than one count but fewer than ten. The chain recombines TRBV7-2 with TRBJ2-7; D is perhaps TRBD2 (6 bases). The CDR3 extends over 13 amino acids. The germline V gene encodes CDR1 SGHTA and CDR2 FQGNSA. Deletions cut 2 bases from V and 3 bases from J, with 8 bases between. CDR3: CASSLTSNYEQYF. The CDR3, as DNA: TGTGCCAGCAGCTTAACTAGCAACTACGAGCAGTACTTC.

The gene calls are TRBV4-3 and TRBJ1-1; 9 bases agree with TRBD1. The CDR3 consists of 13 residues. The germline V gene has CDR1 LGHNA and CDR2 YSLEER. The J segment lost 11 bases and the V segment lost 1 base, leaving 5 bases of the junction unmatched. CDR3 nucleotide sequence: TGCGCCAGCAGCCAAGTGGACAGGGGTGCGGCTTTCTTT. This gives the protein CASSQVDRGAAFF.

V gene TRBV5-1 combines with J gene TRBJ2-1; 8 positions agree with TRBD2. This CDR3 is built from 12 residues. Germline V gives CDR1 SGHRS, CDR2 YFSETQ. Trimming cost V 9 bases and J 8 bases; bases outside gene matches: 7. CDR3 coding DNA: TGCGCCACCGGGAGGGGCGACGATGAGCAGTTCTTC. Its translation is CATGRGDDEQFF.

The chain joins TRBV9 to TRBJ2-5; D is perhaps TRBD1 (5 bases). Trimming stripped 3 bases from V and 2 bases from J, with 8 bases between. This CDR3 comprises 13 residues. CDR1 and CDR2 from the germline V gene are SGDLS and YYNGEE. DNA of the CDR3: TGTGCCAGCAGCGCCCCAGGGCAAGAGACCCAGTACTTC. This sequence encodes CASSAPGQETQYF.

In its sample, this clone was seen a few times. The J gene is TRBJ1-1, the V gene TRBV28; D is perhaps TRBD1 (5 bases). Trimming shortened V by 1 base and J by 5 bases, and 11 bases separated the two germline ends. Germline CDR1 and CDR2: MDHEN and SYDVKM. The CDR3 has 14 amino acids. CDR3 nucleotides: TGTGCCAGCAGTTTATTGACAGTTCAAACTGAAGCTTTCTTT. This codes for CASSLLTVQTEAFF.

This rearrangement joins TRBV30 to TRBJ1-1, with 10 bases that match TRBD1. The germline gives CDR1 GTSNPN, CDR2 SVGIG (reference sequence). J gave up 6 bases and V 3 bases, and 7 bases lay outside the gene matches. The CDR3 loop spans 14 amino acids. CDR3 region: CAWRADRGLSEAFF. The CDR3 DNA follows: TGTGCCTGGAGGGCCGACAGGGGGCTGTCTGAAGCTTTCTTT.

This clone was seen a few times. The chain combines TRBV10-3 with TRBJ1-6; possibly TRBD1 for D (5 bases). Trimming cost V 2 bases and J 7 bases, with 12 bases left between them. The germline CDR1 and CDR2 sequences are ENHRY and SYGVKD. CDR3 length: 15 amino acids. CDR3 region: CAISEGGIENSPLHF. The CDR3 DNA is TGTGCCATCAGTGAGGGGGGGATCGAAAATTCACCCCTCCACTTT.

Written as DNA, the CDR3 is TGTGCCAGCAGACCCCCCGCGGATTCACCCCTCCACTTT. This gives the protein CASRPPADSPLHF. V usage is TRBV6-5 and J usage is TRBJ1-6, with no clear D. Germline CDR1 MNHEY, CDR2 SVGAGI. V was clipped by 6 bases and J by 8 bases, with 11 bases between them. This CDR3 contains 13 residues.

This chain connects TRBV25-1 to TRBJ2-1; D tentatively reads TRBD1 or TRBD2 (5 bases each). This CDR3 has 15 residues. Germline V CDR1 and CDR2: MGHDK, SYGVNS. V lost 8 bases and J lost 3, with 17 bases in between. The CDR3 is CASGSPVGVYNEQFF. In DNA, the CDR3 is TGTGCCAGCGGCTCCCCGGTGGGGGTCTACAATGAGCAGTTCTTC.

The chain has TRBV19 and TRBJ1-4, with D possibly TRBD1 on 6 matching bases. CDR1 LNHDA and CDR2 SQIVND come from the germline V gene (reference sequence). The ends were cut back, 9 bases at V and 5 bases at J, with 13 bases in the middle. The CDR3 is 13 amino acids. CDR3 nucleotides: TGTGCCAGCGGCAGGGGTCGAAATGAAAAACTGTTTTTT. The encoded protein is CASGRGRNEKLFF.

V gene TRBV28 combines with J gene TRBJ2-5; the D gene is possibly TRBD2 (6 bases). Germline CDR1 and CDR2: MDHEN and SYDVKM. The CDR3 is made up of 14 amino acids. Trimming removed 5 bases from V and 6 bases from J, with 16 bases in between. CDR3 amino acids: CASSPSLASKTQYF. The CDR3 region has the DNA TGTGCCAGCAGTCCCTCACTAGCATCTAAGACCCAGTACTTC.

CDR3 protein: CASSQGRRRSADTQYF. The CDR3 DNA reads as TGTGCCAGCAGCCAAGGCCGCCGTAGGTCGGCAGATACGCAGTATTTT. This chain connects TRBV14 to TRBJ2-3; D gene ambiguous. Germline V gives CDR1 SGHDN, CDR2 FVKESK. V was clipped by 1 base and J by 4 bases, with 15 bases between them. The CDR3 has 16 residues. Together with reference TRBV14 and TRBJ2-3, the CDR3 gives the full variable domain: EAGVTQFPSHSVIEKGQTVTLRCDPISGHDNLYWYRRVMGKEIKFLLHFVKESKQDESGMPNNRFLAERTGGTYSTLKVQPAELEDSGVYFCASSQGRRRSADTQYFGPGTRLTVL.

Sample share makes this clone medium-sized (0.01 to 0.1%). The genes are TRBV7-9 and TRBJ1-5, with TRBD1 matching over 7 bases. The V and J ends lost 0 bases and 3 bases, in that order; junction bases with no gene match: 5. Per the germline V gene, CDR1 is SEHNR and CDR2 is FQNEAQ (reference sequence). CDR3 length: 16 amino acids. CDR3 bases: TGTGCCAGCAGCTTAGCGGGACAGTCACTCAATCAGCCCCAGCATTTT. Residues: CASSLAGQSLNQPQHF. Full variable domain (rest looked up from reference TRBV7-9 and TRBJ1-5): DTGVSQNPRHKITKRGQNVTFRCDPISEHNRLYWYRQTLGQGPEFLTYFQNEAQLEKSRLLSDRFSAERPKGSFSTLEIQRTEQGDSAMYLCASSLAGQSLNQPQHFGDGTRLSIL.